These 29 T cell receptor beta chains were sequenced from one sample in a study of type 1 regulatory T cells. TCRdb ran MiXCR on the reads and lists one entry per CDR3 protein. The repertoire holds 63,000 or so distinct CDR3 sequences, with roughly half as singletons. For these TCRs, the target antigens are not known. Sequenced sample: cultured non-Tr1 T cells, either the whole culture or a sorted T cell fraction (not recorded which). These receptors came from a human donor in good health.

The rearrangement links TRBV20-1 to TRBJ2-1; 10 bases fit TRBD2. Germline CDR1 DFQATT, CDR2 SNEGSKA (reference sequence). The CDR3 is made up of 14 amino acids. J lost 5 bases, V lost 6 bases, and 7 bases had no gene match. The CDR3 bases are TGCAGTGCCCTAACTAGCGGGGAGAACAATGAGCAGTTCTTC. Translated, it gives CSALTSGENNEQFF.

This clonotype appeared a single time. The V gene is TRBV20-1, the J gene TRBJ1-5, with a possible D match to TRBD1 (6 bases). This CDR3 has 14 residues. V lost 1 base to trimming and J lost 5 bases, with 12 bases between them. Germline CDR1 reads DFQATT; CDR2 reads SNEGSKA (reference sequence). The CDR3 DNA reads TGCAGTGCTAGAGCCGGGGGGGCCGATCAGCCCCAGCATTTT. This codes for CSARAGGADQPQHF.

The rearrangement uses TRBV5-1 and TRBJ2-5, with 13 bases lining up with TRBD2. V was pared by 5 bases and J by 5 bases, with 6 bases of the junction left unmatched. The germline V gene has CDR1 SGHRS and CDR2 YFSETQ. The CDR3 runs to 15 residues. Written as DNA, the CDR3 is TGCGCCAGCAGACGACTAGCGGGGGGCGAGGAGACCCAGTACTTC. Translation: CASRRLAGGEETQYF.

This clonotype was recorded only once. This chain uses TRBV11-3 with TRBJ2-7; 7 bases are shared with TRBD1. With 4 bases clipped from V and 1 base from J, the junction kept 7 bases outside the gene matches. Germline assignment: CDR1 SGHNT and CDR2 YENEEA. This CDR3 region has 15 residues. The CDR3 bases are TGTGCCAGCAGCTCCCTACAGGGGCGATCCTACGAGCAGTACTTC. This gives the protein CASSSLQGRSYEQYF. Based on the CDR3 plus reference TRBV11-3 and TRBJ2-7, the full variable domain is EAGVVQSPRYKIIEKKQPVAFWCNPISGHNTLYWYLQNLGQGPELLIRYENEEAVDDSQLPKDRFSAERLKGVDSTLKIQPAELGDSAVYLCASSSLQGRSYEQYFGPGTRLTVT.

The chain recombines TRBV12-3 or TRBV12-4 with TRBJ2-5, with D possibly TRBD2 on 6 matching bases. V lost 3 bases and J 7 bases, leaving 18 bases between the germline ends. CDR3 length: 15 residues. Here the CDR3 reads CASSFSGGRPRTQYF. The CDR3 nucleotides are TGTGCCAGCAGTTTCTCCGGGGGTCGGCCGAGGACCCAGTACTTC.

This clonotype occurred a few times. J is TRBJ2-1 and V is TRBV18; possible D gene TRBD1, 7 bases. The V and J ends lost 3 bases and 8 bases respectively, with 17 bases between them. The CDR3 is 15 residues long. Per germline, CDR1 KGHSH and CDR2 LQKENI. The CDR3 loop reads CASSPQGGFQDEQFF. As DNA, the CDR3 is TGTGCCAGCTCACCCCAGGGGGGCTTCCAGGATGAGCAGTTCTTC.

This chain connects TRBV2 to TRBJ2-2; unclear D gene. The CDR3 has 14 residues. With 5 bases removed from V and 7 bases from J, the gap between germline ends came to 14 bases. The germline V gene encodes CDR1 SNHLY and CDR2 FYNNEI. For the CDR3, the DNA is TGTGCCAGCAGTTACGACATGGGATTCGGGGAGCTGTTTTTT. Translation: CASSYDMGFGELFF.

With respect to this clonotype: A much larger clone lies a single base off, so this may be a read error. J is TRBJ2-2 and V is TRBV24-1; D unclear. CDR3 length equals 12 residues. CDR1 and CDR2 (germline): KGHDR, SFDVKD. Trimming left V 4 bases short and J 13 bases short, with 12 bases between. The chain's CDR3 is CATSDPGTGLFF. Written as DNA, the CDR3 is TGTGCCACCAGTGACCCGGGCACGGGGCTGTTTTTT.

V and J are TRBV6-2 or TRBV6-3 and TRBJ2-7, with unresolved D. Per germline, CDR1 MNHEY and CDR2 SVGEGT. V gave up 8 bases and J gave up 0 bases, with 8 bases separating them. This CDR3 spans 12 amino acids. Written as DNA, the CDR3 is TGTGCCAGCGCGCGAAGCTCCTACGAGCAGTACTTC. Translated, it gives CASARSSYEQYF.

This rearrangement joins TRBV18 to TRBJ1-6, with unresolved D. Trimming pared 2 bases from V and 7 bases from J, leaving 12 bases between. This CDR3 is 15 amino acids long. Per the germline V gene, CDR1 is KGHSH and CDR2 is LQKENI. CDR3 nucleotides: TGTGCCAGCTCACCAAGTACAGATCCAAATTCACCCCTCCACTTT. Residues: CASSPSTDPNSPLHF.

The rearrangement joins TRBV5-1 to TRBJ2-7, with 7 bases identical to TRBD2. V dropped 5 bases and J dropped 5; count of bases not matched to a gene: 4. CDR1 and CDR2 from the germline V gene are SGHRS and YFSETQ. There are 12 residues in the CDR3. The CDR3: CASSGGGDEQYF. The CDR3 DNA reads TGCGCCAGCAGTGGGGGGGGAGACGAGCAGTACTTC.

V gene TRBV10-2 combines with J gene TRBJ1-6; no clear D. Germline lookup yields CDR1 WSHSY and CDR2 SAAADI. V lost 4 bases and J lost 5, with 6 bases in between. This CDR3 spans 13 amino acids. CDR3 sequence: CASSATDNSPLHF. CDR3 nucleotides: TGCGCCAGCAGTGCGACGGATAATTCACCCCTCCACTTT.

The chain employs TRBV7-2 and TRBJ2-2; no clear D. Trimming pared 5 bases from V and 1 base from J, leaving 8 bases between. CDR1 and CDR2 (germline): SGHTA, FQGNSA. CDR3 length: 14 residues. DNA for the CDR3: TGTGCCAGCAGCCCGGCCTGGAACACCGGGGAGCTGTTTTTT. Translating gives CASSPAWNTGELFF.

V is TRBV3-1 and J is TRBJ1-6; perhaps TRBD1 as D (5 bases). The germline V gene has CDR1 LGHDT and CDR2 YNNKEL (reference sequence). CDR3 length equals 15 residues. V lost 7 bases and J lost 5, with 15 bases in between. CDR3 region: CASTWGRGDNSPLHF. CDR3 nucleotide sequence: TGTGCCAGCACCTGGGGGAGAGGAGATAATTCACCCCTCCACTTT.

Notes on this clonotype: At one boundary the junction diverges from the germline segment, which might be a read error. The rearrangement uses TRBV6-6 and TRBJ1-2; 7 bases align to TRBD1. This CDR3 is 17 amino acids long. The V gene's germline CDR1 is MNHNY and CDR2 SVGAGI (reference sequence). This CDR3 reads CTSSYSVRQGESYGYTF. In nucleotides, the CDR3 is TGTACCAGCAGTTACTCGGTGCGACAGGGAGAGTCTTATGGCTACACCTTC.

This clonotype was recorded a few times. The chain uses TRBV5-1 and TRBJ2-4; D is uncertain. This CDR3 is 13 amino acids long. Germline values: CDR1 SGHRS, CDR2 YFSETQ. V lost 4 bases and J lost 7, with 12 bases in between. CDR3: CASSPHNGNIQYF. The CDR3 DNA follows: TGCGCCAGCAGCCCTCACAATGGGAACATTCAGTACTTC.

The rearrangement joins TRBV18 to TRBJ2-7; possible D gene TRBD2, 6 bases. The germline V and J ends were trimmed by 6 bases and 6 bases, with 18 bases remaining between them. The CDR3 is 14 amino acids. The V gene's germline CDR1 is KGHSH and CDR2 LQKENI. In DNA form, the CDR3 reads TGTGCCAGCTCGACCGGGACTGTGCCGGCCGAGCAGTACTTC. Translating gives CASSTGTVPAEQYF.

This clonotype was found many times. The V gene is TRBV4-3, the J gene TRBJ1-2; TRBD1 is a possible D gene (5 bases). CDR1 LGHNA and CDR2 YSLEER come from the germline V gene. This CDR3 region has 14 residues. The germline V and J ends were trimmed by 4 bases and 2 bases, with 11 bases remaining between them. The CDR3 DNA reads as TGCGCCAGCAGCCCTGGGACGGGGAACTATGGCTACACCTTC. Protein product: CASSPGTGNYGYTF.

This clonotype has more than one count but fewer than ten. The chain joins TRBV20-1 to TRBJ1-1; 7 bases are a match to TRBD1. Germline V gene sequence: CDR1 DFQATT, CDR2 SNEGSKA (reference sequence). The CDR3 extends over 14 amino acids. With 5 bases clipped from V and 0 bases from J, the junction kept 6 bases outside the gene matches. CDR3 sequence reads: CSARLRGLNTEAFF. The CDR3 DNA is TGCAGTGCTCGACTCAGGGGGTTGAACACTGAAGCTTTCTTT.

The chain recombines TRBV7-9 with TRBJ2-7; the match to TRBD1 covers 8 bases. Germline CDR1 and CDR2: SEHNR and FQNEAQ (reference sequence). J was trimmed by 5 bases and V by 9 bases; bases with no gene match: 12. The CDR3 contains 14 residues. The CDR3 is CASLGQGAIDEQYF. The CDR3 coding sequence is TGTGCCAGTCTCGGGCAGGGGGCGATCGACGAGCAGTACTTC.

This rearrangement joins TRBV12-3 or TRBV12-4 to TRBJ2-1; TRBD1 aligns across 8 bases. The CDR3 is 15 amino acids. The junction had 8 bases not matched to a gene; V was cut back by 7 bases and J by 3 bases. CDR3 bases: TGTGCCAGCACCACGGGACAGGAGGTCTACAATGAGCAGTTCTTC. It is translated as CASTTGQEVYNEQFF.

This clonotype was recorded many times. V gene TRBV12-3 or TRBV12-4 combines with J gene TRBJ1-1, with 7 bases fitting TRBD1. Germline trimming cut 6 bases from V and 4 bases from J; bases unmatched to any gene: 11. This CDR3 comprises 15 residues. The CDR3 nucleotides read TGTGCCAGCAGACCTACAGGGGCCACGGGCACTGAAGCTTTCTTT. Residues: CASRPTGATGTEAFF.

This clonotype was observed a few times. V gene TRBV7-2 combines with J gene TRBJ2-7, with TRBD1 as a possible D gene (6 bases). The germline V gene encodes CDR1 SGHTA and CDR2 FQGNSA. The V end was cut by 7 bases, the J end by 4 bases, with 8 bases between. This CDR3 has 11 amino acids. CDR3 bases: TGTGCCAGCAAACAGGGTTACGAGCAGTACTTC. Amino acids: CASKQGYEQYF.

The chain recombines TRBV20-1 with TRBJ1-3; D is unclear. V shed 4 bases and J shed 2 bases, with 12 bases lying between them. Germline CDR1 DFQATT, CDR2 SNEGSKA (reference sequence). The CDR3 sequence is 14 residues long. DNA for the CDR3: TGCAGTGCTATGTCCCGGAATACTGGAAACACCATATATTTT. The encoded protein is CSAMSRNTGNTIYF.

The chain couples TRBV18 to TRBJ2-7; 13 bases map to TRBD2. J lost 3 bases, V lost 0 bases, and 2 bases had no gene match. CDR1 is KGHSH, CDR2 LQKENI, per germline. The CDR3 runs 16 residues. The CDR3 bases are TGTGCCAGCTCACCACCAGGACTAGCGGGGGACTACGAGCAGTACTTC. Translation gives CASSPPGLAGDYEQYF.

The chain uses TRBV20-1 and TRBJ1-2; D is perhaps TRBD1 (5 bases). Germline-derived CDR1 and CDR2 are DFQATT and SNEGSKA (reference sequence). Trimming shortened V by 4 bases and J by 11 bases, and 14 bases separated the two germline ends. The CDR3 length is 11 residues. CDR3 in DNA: TGCAGTGCTAAGGGACCGAACTTGTACACCTTC. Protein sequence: CSAKGPNLYTF.

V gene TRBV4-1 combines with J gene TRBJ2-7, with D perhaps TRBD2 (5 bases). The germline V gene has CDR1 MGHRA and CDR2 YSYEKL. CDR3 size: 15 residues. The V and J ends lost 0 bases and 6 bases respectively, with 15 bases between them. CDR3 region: CASSQDIVGGGEQYF. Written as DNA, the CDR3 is TGCGCCAGCAGCCAAGATATAGTAGGTGGAGGCGAGCAGTACTTC.

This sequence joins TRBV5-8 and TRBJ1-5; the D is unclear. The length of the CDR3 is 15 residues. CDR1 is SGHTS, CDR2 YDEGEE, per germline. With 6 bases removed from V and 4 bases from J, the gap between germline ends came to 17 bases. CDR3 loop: CASNADGRLNQPQHF. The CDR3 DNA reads TGTGCCAGCAACGCAGACGGACGGCTTAATCAGCCCCAGCATTTT.

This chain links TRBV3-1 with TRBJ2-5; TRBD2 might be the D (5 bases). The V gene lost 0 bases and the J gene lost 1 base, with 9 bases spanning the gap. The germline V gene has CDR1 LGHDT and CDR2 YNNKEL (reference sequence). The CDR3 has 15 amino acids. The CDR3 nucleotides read TGTGCCAGCAGCCAAGAATGGGGAGCCCAAGAGACCCAGTACTTC. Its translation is CASSQEWGAQETQYF.